This T cell receptor (beta chain) was recorded in a study of blood T cell repertoires in COVID-19. Germline V gives CDR1 SGHTA, CDR2 FQGNSA. The CDR3 extends over 12 amino acids. V was shortened by 5 bases and J by 4 bases, with 9 bases between the two germline ends. The repertoire was sequenced with immunoSEQ multiplex PCR; TCRdb's copy has only in-frame clones and lacks some. This table holds over 100,000 clones, around 89% found once. Sequencing was performed on peripheral blood. The origin of this receptor is a human donor in a cohort sampled during active COVID-19. The genes are TRBV7-2 and TRBJ2-7, with a weak D call TRBD2 (5 bases). The CDR3 reads CASSQRRYEQYF. The CDR3 nucleotides read TGTGCCAGCAGCCAAAGGAGGTACGAGCAGTACTTC.